The clone carrying this TCR beta chain was detected ten times or more. The data were obtained in a study of T cells in Graves' hyperthyroidism and ophthalmopathy. Between the trimmed V and J ends, which lost 5 bases and 2 bases, there was a span of 8 bases. The CDR3 totals 14 residues. From germline, CDR1 is KGHDR and CDR2 SFDVKD. Amplification yielded TCR beta CDR3 regions, with RNA transcripts as the source. A set of HTBI primers served as the primers for a first-round RT-PCR of the TCR CDR3. TCRdb re-analysed the multiplex PCR reads in MiXCR, keeping a single row per CDR3 protein. Of roughly 720,000 distinct CDR3 sequences listed, roughly a sixth are singletons.

The source of this sequence is a man in his fifties or sixties with Graves' hyperthyroidism. The specimen sequenced was blood. This chain joins TRBV24-1 and TRBJ2-2; no firm D call. CDR3: CATSGFRNTGELFF. The CDR3, as DNA: TGTGCCACCAGTGGTTTTAGAAACACCGGGGAGCTGTTTTTT.